The 26 T cell receptor beta chains in this list originate from one sample, sequenced in a study of blood T cell repertoires in COVID-19. Sequencing used immunoSEQ multiplex PCR; TCRdb keeps in-frame clones, though not all of them. The table includes around 25,000 clones, about 89% detected once. Input material: peripheral blood. The receptors come from a man in his forties or fifties with active COVID-19.

The genes are TRBV5-1 and TRBJ2-1; 10 bases are shared with TRBD1. Germline-derived CDR1 and CDR2 are SGHRS and YFSETQ. CDR3 size: 14 residues. Losses at the gene ends were 5 bases for V and 6 bases for J; bases not matched to a gene: 5. The CDR3 protein is CASRTGTGANEQFF. CDR3 in DNA: TGCGCCAGCAGAACCGGGACAGGGGCCAATGAGCAGTTCTTC.

The chain recombines TRBV4-2 with TRBJ2-7; 9 bases match TRBD2. Germline V gives CDR1 LGHNA, CDR2 YNFKEQ. The V and J ends lost 5 bases and 4 bases, in that order; junction bases with no gene match: 12. The CDR3 has 16 amino acids. CDR3 in amino acids: CASSFLLAGPSYEQYF. CDR3 nucleotide sequence: TGTGCCAGCAGCTTCCTACTAGCGGGCCCCTCTTACGAGCAGTACTTC.

V and J are TRBV4-2 and TRBJ2-7; TRBD2 agrees at 11 bases. Germline trimming cut 3 bases from V and 2 bases from J; bases unmatched to any gene: 12. The CDR3 is 18 residues long. Germline CDR1 and CDR2: LGHNA and YNFKEQ. CDR3 protein: CASSQGSRLAGKPYEQYF. The CDR3 coding sequence is TGTGCCAGCAGCCAGGGGTCTAGACTAGCGGGGAAGCCCTACGAGCAGTACTTC.

The CDR3: CASSPGRGARSPLHF. CDR3 DNA sequence: TGTGCCAGCAGCCCAGGGCGGGGGGCGCGCTCACCCCTCCACTTT. The chain uses TRBV9 and TRBJ1-6; perhaps TRBD1 as D (6 bases). This CDR3 region has 15 residues. The germline V and J ends were trimmed by 4 bases and 10 bases, with 18 bases remaining between them. Per germline, CDR1 SGDLS and CDR2 YYNGEE.

In its sample, this clone was seen once. This rearrangement joins TRBV4-2 to TRBJ1-1, with D unclear. The CDR3 is made up of 12 amino acids. CDR1 is LGHNA, CDR2 YNFKEQ, per germline. The V end lost 1 base, the J end lost 6 bases, and 6 bases lay between the germline ends. In DNA form, the CDR3 reads TGTGCCAGCAGCCAAGGCGTAGCTGAAGCTTTCTTT. Translated: CASSQGVAEAFF.

The rearrangement links TRBV10-3 to TRBJ2-1; 9 bases are a match to TRBD2. Per the germline V gene, CDR1 is ENHRY and CDR2 is SYGVKD. CDR3 length: 15 residues. The V and J ends lost 0 bases and 5 bases, in that order; junction bases with no gene match: 2. CDR3 loop: CAISESAGGHNEQFF. The CDR3 DNA sequence: TGTGCCATCAGTGAGTCGGCGGGGGGGCACAATGAGCAGTTCTTC.

This chain connects TRBV6-4 to TRBJ2-3; D perhaps matches TRBD2 (6 bases). The V gene's germline CDR1 is MRHNA and CDR2 SNTAGT. This CDR3 is 16 amino acids long. With 2 bases removed from V and 1 base from J, the gap between germline ends came to 13 bases. CDR3 in amino acids: CASSDGSSGGTDTQYF. The DNA for the CDR3 is TGTGCCAGCAGTGACGGTAGTAGCGGAGGCACAGATACGCAGTATTTT.

The CDR3 DNA follows: TGTGCCAGCAGCTTAGTCTGGTCGGGCCTAGCGGGGGGAGGCGAGCAGTACTTC. The encoded protein is CASSLVWSGLAGGGEQYF. The V call is TRBV7-2, the J call TRBJ2-7; 11 nucleotides match TRBD2. Germline V CDR1 and CDR2: SGHTA, FQGNSA. CDR3 length equals 18 residues. V trimming: 1 base; J trimming: 6 bases; junction bases outside the gene matches: 14.

The rearrangement joins TRBV5-1 to TRBJ2-7, with a possible D match to TRBD2 (7 bases). Trimming took off 4 bases at V and 3 bases at J, with 17 bases between the two ends. The CDR3 is made up of 15 amino acids. CDR1 SGHRS and CDR2 YFSETQ come from the germline V gene. The CDR3 nucleotides are TGCGCCAGCAGCATAGGGGGGACTAACCTCTACGAGCAGTACTTC. It yields the protein CASSIGGTNLYEQYF.

The CDR3 DNA follows: TGTGCCAGCAGCTTAGCGCGGACAGACTACGAGCAGTACTTC. Its translation: CASSLARTDYEQYF. V is TRBV7-2 and J is TRBJ2-7, with D possibly being TRBD1 (6 bases). V gave up 0 bases and J gave up 3 bases, with 9 bases separating them. Germline V gives CDR1 SGHTA, CDR2 FQGNSA. The CDR3 has 14 residues. Full variable domain (remainder filled in from reference TRBV7-2 and TRBJ2-7): GAGVSQSPSNKVTEKGKDVELRCDPISGHTALYWYRQSLGQGLEFLIYFQGNSAPDKSGLPSDRFSAERTGGSVSTLTIQRTQQEDSAVYLCASSLARTDYEQYFGPGTRLTVT.

CDR3 sequence (DNA): TGTGCCAGCAGCTTACGGGCAGGGGGCGCTTCCTTCTACGAGCAGTACTTC. It yields the protein CASSLRAGGASFYEQYF. This chain connects TRBV5-8 to TRBJ2-7; 8 bases are shared with TRBD1. After removal of 2 bases from V and 3 bases from J, the junction contained 13 bases not matched to a gene. The CDR3 covers 17 residues. Germline-derived CDR1 and CDR2 are SGHTS and YDEGEE.

J is TRBJ1-2 and V is TRBV20-1; 7 bases line up with TRBD1. There are 11 residues in the CDR3. Germline-derived CDR1 and CDR2 are DFQATT and SNEGSKA (reference sequence). J was trimmed by 4 bases and V by 6 bases; bases with no gene match: 2. CDR3 nucleotide sequence: TGCAGTGCGAGGGACAGCTATGGCTACACCTTC. Its protein is CSARDSYGYTF.

The gene calls are TRBV4-2 and TRBJ2-2; the match to TRBD2 covers 11 bases. V shed 5 bases, J shed 1 base, and the junction held 9 bases outside the gene matches. The CDR3 spans 18 residues. Germline CDR1 reads LGHNA; CDR2 reads YNFKEQ. DNA of the CDR3: TGTGCCAGCAGCTCCCAACCGGGACTAGCGGTGAACACCGGGGAGCTGTTTTTT. It yields the protein CASSSQPGLAVNTGELFF.

The chain joins TRBV11-2 to TRBJ2-7; D not certain. There are 13 residues in the CDR3. V was cut by 5 bases and J by 0 bases, with 8 bases left in between. Germline CDR1 SGHAT, CDR2 FQNNGV. CDR3 coding DNA: TGTGCCAGCAGCCTTTCCTTCTCCTACGAGCAGTACTTC. It translates to CASSLSFSYEQYF.

The V and J genes are TRBV29-1 and TRBJ2-2; D perhaps matches TRBD2 (7 bases). Per germline, CDR1 SQVTM and CDR2 ANQGSEA. CDR3 size: 14 residues. Trimming cost V 7 bases and J 5 bases, with 17 bases left between them. The CDR3 DNA is TGCAGCGCCCAGAAGGAGGGGGGGACCGGGGAGCTGTTTTTT. Translation: CSAQKEGGTGELFF.

The chain uses TRBV29-1 and TRBJ2-1; 8 nucleotides line up with TRBD2. Germline loops: CDR1 SQVTM, CDR2 ANQGSEA. J lost 7 bases, V lost 6 bases, and 11 bases had no gene match. The CDR3 spans 14 residues. In DNA form, the CDR3 reads TGCAGCGTGGGACATTTTGGCGGGAGGAATGAGCAGTTCTTC. Translating gives CSVGHFGGRNEQFF.

This chain links TRBV7-9 with TRBJ2-7; D is uncertain. The CDR3 totals 13 residues. Trimming took off 0 bases at V and 6 bases at J, with 9 bases between the two ends. Germline V lookup: CDR1 SEHNR, CDR2 FQNEAQ (reference sequence). The CDR3 protein is CASSLAQSSEQYF. The CDR3 DNA reads as TGTGCCAGCAGCTTAGCGCAGTCATCCGAGCAGTACTTC.

This clone came up once. The CDR3 region is CSVGDRGDSPLHF. In nucleotides, the CDR3 is TGCAGCGTCGGGGACAGGGGCGATTCACCCCTCCACTTT. The V call is TRBV29-1, the J call TRBJ1-6; 10 positions agree with TRBD1. CDR3 length: 13 residues. Germline-derived CDR1 and CDR2 are SQVTM and ANQGSEA. V dropped 6 bases and J dropped 8; count of bases not matched to a gene: 4.

This clone was observed a few times. This chain links TRBV7-2 with TRBJ2-2; D might be TRBD2 (6 bases). Germline V gene data show CDR1 as SGHTA and CDR2 as FQGNSA. The CDR3 is 15 amino acids. V lost 0 bases and J lost 6, with 11 bases in between. CDR3 coding DNA: TGTGCCAGCAGCTTAGCGGGGGGTCGGGCCGGGGAGCTGTTTTTT. This sequence encodes CASSLAGGRAGELFF.

This clone was recorded once. The V and J genes are TRBV7-2 and TRBJ2-3; no clear D. The V gene's germline CDR1 is SGHTA and CDR2 FQGNSA. Trimming stripped 2 bases from V and 2 bases from J, with 8 bases between. The CDR3 covers 14 residues. This chain's CDR3 is CASSLTGSTDTQYF. In DNA form, the CDR3 reads TGTGCCAGCAGCTTAACGGGTTCCACAGATACGCAGTATTTT.

The V gene is TRBV28, the J gene TRBJ1-5; no clear D gene. This CDR3 is built from 16 residues. Trimming removed 6 bases at V and 1 base at J, with 16 bases between. CDR1 is MDHEN and CDR2 is SYDVKM in the germline V gene. CDR3 loop: CASSLGGGLSNQPQHF. In DNA form, the CDR3 reads TGTGCCAGCAGCTTAGGAGGCGGTTTGAGCAATCAGCCCCAGCATTTT.

The chain has TRBV7-9 and TRBJ2-3; 15 bases map to TRBD2. The ends lost 5 bases at V and 5 bases at J; junction bases unmatched: 5. The CDR3 totals 16 residues. Germline V lookup: CDR1 SEHNR, CDR2 FQNEAQ (reference sequence). CDR3 DNA: TGTGCCAGCAGCAGAGGACTAGCGGGGGGGCAAGATACGCAGTATTTT. Translation gives CASSRGLAGGQDTQYF.

This chain uses TRBV6-4 with TRBJ2-3; D is ambiguous. Trimming cost V 2 bases and J 10 bases, with 13 bases left between them. CDR1 is MRHNA and CDR2 is SNTAGT in the germline V gene. This CDR3 region has 13 residues. CDR3 nucleotides: TGTGCCAGCAGTGACGAGATTGATTTTCCGCAGTATTTT. It yields the protein CASSDEIDFPQYF.

This chain connects TRBV5-5 to TRBJ2-3; 11 bases line up with TRBD2. Losses at the gene ends were 3 bases for V and 2 bases for J; bases not matched to a gene: 5. Looked up from germline, CDR1 is SGHKS and CDR2 is YYEKEE (reference sequence). This CDR3 spans 16 amino acids. The CDR3 sequence: CASSSGLAAPTDTQYF. CDR3 coding DNA: TGTGCCAGCAGCTCGGGACTAGCGGCCCCCACAGATACGCAGTATTTT.

This clone was detected only once. The chain uses TRBV28 and TRBJ1-2, with 9 positions matching TRBD1. Germline CDR1 MDHEN, CDR2 SYDVKM. With V trimmed by 6 bases and J by 14 bases, 10 bases remained unmatched. The CDR3 covers 12 residues. The CDR3 here is CASRTSGTGHTF. The CDR3 nucleotides read TGTGCCAGCAGGACATCCGGGACAGGGCATACCTTC.

This chain joins TRBV7-2 and TRBJ2-5; 11 nucleotides agree with TRBD2. V shed 5 bases, J shed 4 bases, and the junction held 12 bases outside the gene matches. The CDR3 runs to 17 residues. Germline loops: CDR1 SGHTA, CDR2 FQGNSA. CDR3 sequence reads: CASSVVVAGGVRETQYF. The DNA of the CDR3 is TGTGCCAGCAGCGTAGTAGTAGCGGGGGGGGTTCGAGAGACCCAGTACTTC.